This T cell receptor (beta chain) was obtained from a study of blood T cell repertoires in COVID-19. Study-wide context: Spain, Italy and the United States supplied samples that represented acute and convalescent COVID-19.

Participants' own reports of clinical history determined their cohort assignment. Between the trimmed V and J ends, which lost 6 bases and 2 bases, there was a span of 11 bases. Germline CDR1 MGHDK, CDR2 SYGVNS. The CDR3 runs 14 residues. Clones were read by immunoSEQ multiplex PCR, and TCRdb kept only the in-frame ones, dropping some. The sample has some 170,000 clones, roughly 82% seen once; the top ten hold about 16%. The chain carries TRBV25-1 and TRBJ1-3, with no clear D. The TCR sequence derives from a man aged 50 or older who had recovered from COVID-19. The material sequenced was PBMCs or T cells enriched from blood (not recorded which). In DNA, the CDR3 is TGTGCCAGCAGCGGAGGGAAAACTGGAAACACCATATATTTT. Translating it yields CASSGGKTGNTIYF.